Below are 3 T cell receptor beta chains sequenced from a single sample in a study of molecular identifiers for immune sequencing clone quantification. TCRdb processed the PCR reads anew with MiXCR; each CDR3 protein has one entry. The table includes about 320,000 distinct CDR3 sequences, about 21% detected once. What was sequenced was naive CD8+ T cells from blood, with Jurkat cell RNA spiked in. Noted subset: FACS-sorted CD8+CD4-CCR7+CD45RA+ naive T cells. The receptors come from a human donor in good health. Some libraries in this study had Jurkat cell RNA spiked in.

This clonotype was observed many times. This chain joins TRBV29-1 and TRBJ2-7; D uncertain. V lost 5 bases to trimming and J lost 2 bases, with 10 bases between them. The length of the CDR3 is 12 residues. Germline V gene data show CDR1 as SQVTM and CDR2 as ANQGSEA. The CDR3 sequence: CSVLVGAYEQYF. CDR3 coding DNA: TGCAGCGTTCTCGTTGGTGCCTACGAGCAGTACTTC.

This clonotype has a handful of counts. This chain uses TRBV19 with TRBJ2-7, with D perhaps TRBD1 or TRBD2 (6 bases each). The V end lost 4 bases, the J end lost 7 bases, and 20 bases lay between the germline ends. The CDR3 is made up of 15 amino acids. Germline V lookup: CDR1 LNHDA, CDR2 SQIVND (reference sequence). The DNA for the CDR3 is TGTGCCAGTAGTACGAGACAGGATGCTCGGGAGGAGCAGTACTTC. This gives the protein CASSTRQDAREEQYF.

As regards this clonotype: A much larger clone differs by one base, so this may be a read error. As the CDR3 is not closed by the conserved phenylalanine or tryptophan, this likely results from a read error. V gene TRBV20-1 combines with J gene TRBJ2-3; weak D call: TRBD2 (6 bases). CDR1 and CDR2 (germline): DFQATT, SNEGSKA (reference sequence). This CDR3 contains 12 residues. The germline V and J ends were trimmed by 3 bases and 4 bases, with 8 bases remaining between them. For the CDR3, the DNA is TGCAGTGCTAGGGGGGAGGCAGATACGCAGTATCTT. Translating it yields CSARGEADTQYL.